The TCR beta chain described here comes from a study of blood T cell repertoires in COVID-19. CDR3 length: 15 amino acids. V shed 6 bases and J 2 bases; nucleotides not matched to a gene: 6. Germline V gene lookup returns CDR1 SGHTA and CDR2 FQGNSA. TCRdb's table, derived via immunoSEQ multiplex PCR, lists solely in-frame clones and lacks some. Of some 130,000 clones in the sample, 65% to 90% are singletons; the top ten hold roughly 9%. The TCR was taken from a woman aged 55 to 70 with active or convalescent COVID-19. This sequence joins TRBV7-2 and TRBJ1-4; the match to TRBD1 covers 7 bases. Sequenced input: peripheral blood. DNA for the CDR3: TGTGCCAGCAGTCCAACAGGGGATACTAATGAAAAACTGTTTTTT. Its protein is CASSPTGDTNEKLFF. Together with reference TRBV7-2 and TRBJ1-4, the CDR3 gives the full variable domain: GAGVSQSPSNKVTEKGKDVELRCDPISGHTALYWYRQSLGQGLEFLIYFQGNSAPDKSGLPSDRFSAERTGGSVSTLTIQRTQQEDSAVYLCASSPTGDTNEKLFFGSGTQLSVL.